The rows below give T cell receptor beta chains drawn from one sample of a study of shared clonotypes between healthy human individuals. Profiling relied on immunoSEQ multiplex PCR, and the TCRdb table lists in-frame clones only, not all of them. The sample has some 1,100,000 clones; around 78% are singletons. Sample: memory CD4+ T cells from PBMCs. All receptors derive from a man between 18 and 29 years old in good health. Some clones in this sample may be carry-over from other donors' samples. Each CDR3 is given with its conserved first and last residue. Fields, in order: clone size, J gene, V gene, D gene, CDR3 protein, CDR3 DNA. A D gene is named only where the DNA matches it firmly. The size of a clone is reported for some rows only, either as once, few or many, or as a class for expanded clones.

.,TRBJ2-5,TRBV9,.,CASSTGGAGETQYF,TGTGCCAGCAGCACTGGGGGGGCCGGAGAGACCCAGTACTTC
.,TRBJ2-2,TRBV11-3,.,CASSLGRTDTGELFF,TGTGCCAGCAGCTTAGGAAGGACTGACACCGGGGAGCTGTTTTTT
many,TRBJ2-3,TRBV7-2,.,CASSWSGTGSDTQYF,TGTGCCAGCAGCTGGTCGGGTACGGGATCAGATACGCAGTATTTT
few,TRBJ2-2,TRBV2,.,CASSEQIYTGELFF,TGTGCCAGCAGTGAACAGATCTACACCGGGGAGCTGTTTTTT
few,TRBJ1-2,TRBV29-1,.,CSTSGRANYGYTF,TGCAGCACATCGGGACGGGCTAACTATGGCTACACCTTC
.,TRBJ2-3,TRBV7-9,TRBD2,CASSGRRLAGDADTQYF,TGTGCCAGCAGCGGCCGCCGACTAGCGGGAGACGCAGATACGCAGTATTTT
.,TRBJ1-1,TRBV6-5,.,CASSPSWNTEAFF,TGTGCCAGCAGCCCAAGTTGGAACACTGAAGCTTTCTTT
.,TRBJ1-1,TRBV2,TRBD1,CASSERGQGLSEAFF,TGTGCCAGCAGTGAAAGGGGACAGGGACTTAGTGAAGCTTTCTTT
.,TRBJ1-5,TRBV19,.,CASSNRDQPQHF,TGTGCCAGTAGTAACAGGGATCAGCCCCAGCATTTT
few,TRBJ1-2,TRBV25-1,TRBD1,CASKPGGPRSGYGYTF,TGTGCCAGCAAACCAGGGGGGCCCCGGTCCGGCTATGGCTACACCTTC
.,TRBJ2-2,TRBV19,.,CASGSTRDSANTGELFF,TGTGCCAGTGGGTCGACCCGGGACTCCGCGAACACCGGGGAGCTGTTTTTT
.,TRBJ2-7,TRBV2,TRBD1,CASSSGQGAYEQYF,TGTGCCAGCAGTTCCGGACAGGGGGCCTACGAGCAGTACTTC
.,TRBJ1-2,TRBV5-1,.,CASSFVGVDYGYTF,TGCGCCAGCAGTTTCGTGGGGGTAGACTATGGCTACACCTTC
.,TRBJ1-1,TRBV4-2,.,CASSQIGGVNTEAFF,TGTGCCAGCAGCCAAATAGGAGGGGTGAACACTGAAGCTTTCTTT
.,TRBJ1-2,TRBV6-6,.,CASSPTGQTGDYGYTF,TGTGCCAGCAGTCCCACAGGACAGACCGGCGACTATGGCTACACCTTC
.,TRBJ2-3,TRBV30,.,CAWSVRGDTQYF,TGTGCCTGGAGTGTACGTGGAGATACGCAGTATTTT
.,TRBJ2-3,TRBV27,TRBD2,CASSLASGSADTQYF,TGTGCCAGCAGTTTGGCTAGCGGGAGTGCAGATACGCAGTATTTT
many,TRBJ1-2,TRBV7-2,TRBD1,CASSRTGGRLNYGYTF,TGTGCCAGCAGCCGGACAGGGGGGAGGTTAAACTATGGCTACACCTTC
.,TRBJ1-4,TRBV6-6,.,CASSYSPDNEKLFF,TGTGCCAGCAGTTACTCACCAGACAATGAAAAACTGTTTTTT
many,TRBJ1-2,TRBV28,.,CASSQTGPYGYTF,TGTGCCAGCAGCCAAACAGGGCCCTATGGCTACACCTTC
.,TRBJ2-1,TRBV5-1,.,CASSLFSGDNEQFF,TGCGCCAGCAGCTTGTTTAGCGGAGACAATGAGCAGTTCTTC
.,TRBJ2-6,TRBV11-2,TRBD2,CASSRGGKGANVLTF,TGTGCCAGCAGCCGGGGGGGCAAAGGGGCCAACGTCCTGACTTTC
.,TRBJ2-2,TRBV6-5,TRBD1,CASSSTGRVRGELFF,TGTGCCAGCAGTTCGACAGGGAGAGTTCGCGGGGAGCTGTTTTTT
.,TRBJ2-1,TRBV19,.,CASSMGTPRKNEQFF,TGTGCCAGTAGTATGGGGACACCTAGAAAAAATGAGCAGTTCTTC
few,TRBJ1-2,TRBV5-1,.,CASSLQINYGYTF,TGCGCCAGCAGCTTGCAGATTAACTATGGCTACACCTTC
.,TRBJ2-3,TRBV9,TRBD1,CASSRQGLNTDTQYF,TGTGCCAGCAGCCGACAGGGGCTAAACACAGATACGCAGTATTTT
few,TRBJ1-1,TRBV10-3,.,CAINPEQGGGTEAFF,TGTGCCATCAACCCTGAGCAGGGAGGTGGCACTGAAGCTTTCTTT
few,TRBJ2-5,TRBV30,.,CAWSPGLLPWGTQYF,TGTGCCTGGAGTCCCGGCCTTCTCCCCTGGGGGACCCAGTACTTC
.,TRBJ1-2,TRBV9,.,CASSVEGRDYGYTF,TGTGCCAGCAGCGTAGAGGGACGGGACTATGGCTACACCTTC
.,TRBJ2-7,TRBV6-5,TRBD1,CASSFQNRGEQYF,TGTGCCAGCAGTTTCCAGAACAGGGGCGAGCAGTACTTC
.,TRBJ2-7,TRBV14,.,CASRGSLNWGEQYF,TGTGCCAGCAGGGGGTCCCTTAACTGGGGCGAGCAGTACTTC